The clone carrying this T cell receptor beta chain appeared many times. Its specificity is not known. This CDR3 spans 14 amino acids. V shed 6 bases, J shed 3 bases, and the junction held 7 bases outside the gene matches. Germline V gene data show CDR1 as MNHEY and CDR2 as SMNVEV (reference sequence). Graves' hyperthyroidism qualified as stable when ophthalmopathy did not progress within 18 months. These data come from a study of T cells in Graves' hyperthyroidism and ophthalmopathy. Findings and caveats of the study: For ophthalmopathy, model prediction preceded onset by a median about six months. Most thyroid clonotypes expanded above 0.001 appeared in blood too. In simple terms, a model built on 13 V-J features told ophthalmopathy apart from stable hyperthyroidism.

Authors of the study amplified TCR beta CDR3 regions from RNA transcripts. TCR CDR3 underwent first-round RT-PCR with the HTBI primer set. Each CDR3 protein gets one entry after TCRdb re-called the multiplex PCR reads with MiXCR. The sample contains about 360,000 distinct CDR3 sequences, over 10% of which appear only once. The source material was blood. The chain carries TRBV27 and TRBJ1-2, with TRBD1 matching 7 bases. The sequence came from a woman younger than 30 with Graves' hyperthyroidism. CDR3 sequence (DNA): TGTGCCAGCAGGGGGGACAGTAGATACTATGGCTACACCTTC. Translating it yields CASRGDSRYYGYTF.